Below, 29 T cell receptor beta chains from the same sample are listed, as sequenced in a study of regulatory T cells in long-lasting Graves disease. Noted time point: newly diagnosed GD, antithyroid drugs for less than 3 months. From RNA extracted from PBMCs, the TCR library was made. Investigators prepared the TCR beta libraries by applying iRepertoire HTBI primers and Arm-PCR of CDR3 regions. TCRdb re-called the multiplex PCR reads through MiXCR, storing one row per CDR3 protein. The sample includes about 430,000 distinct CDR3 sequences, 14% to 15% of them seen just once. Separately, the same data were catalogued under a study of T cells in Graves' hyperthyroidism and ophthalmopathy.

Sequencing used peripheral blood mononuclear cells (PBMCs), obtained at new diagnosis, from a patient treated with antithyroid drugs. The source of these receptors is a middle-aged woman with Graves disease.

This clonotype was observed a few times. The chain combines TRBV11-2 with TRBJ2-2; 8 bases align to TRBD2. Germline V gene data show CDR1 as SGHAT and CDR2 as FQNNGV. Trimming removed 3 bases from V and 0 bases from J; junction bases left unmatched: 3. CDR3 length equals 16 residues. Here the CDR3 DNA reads TGTGCCAGCAGCTTTCCGACTAGCGCGAACACCGGGGAGCTGTTTTTT. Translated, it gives CASSFPTSANTGELFF.

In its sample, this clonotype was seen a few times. CDR3 coding DNA: TGTGCCAGCAGCCCTCGGCCTGCCCTGTATAGCAATCAGCCCCAGCATTTT. Its protein product is CASSPRPALYSNQPQHF. J is TRBJ1-5 and V is TRBV7-2; D is ambiguous. There are 17 residues in the CDR3. Germline V gene sequence: CDR1 SGHTA, CDR2 FQGNSA. Between the trimmed V and J ends, which lost 5 bases and 0 bases, there was a span of 17 bases.

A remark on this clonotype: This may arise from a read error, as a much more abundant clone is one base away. CDR3 DNA: TGTGCCAGCAGCGCCGGGACAGGGAGCCAGCCCCAGCATTTT. Encoded protein: CASSAGTGSQPQHF. V usage is TRBV6-1 and J usage is TRBJ1-5, with TRBD1 matching over 9 bases. The CDR3 is made up of 14 amino acids. Germline CDR1 is MNHNS and CDR2 is SASEGT. With 6 bases clipped from V and 7 bases from J, the junction kept 7 bases outside the gene matches.

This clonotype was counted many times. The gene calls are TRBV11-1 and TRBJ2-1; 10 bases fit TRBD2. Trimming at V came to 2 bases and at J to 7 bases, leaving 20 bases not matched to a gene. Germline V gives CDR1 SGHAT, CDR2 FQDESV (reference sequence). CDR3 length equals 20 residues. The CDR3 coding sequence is TGTGCCAGCAGCTTATGGCGCAGCGGGAGGGCCGGACTAGTAATGAATGAGCAGTTCTTC. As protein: CASSLWRSGRAGLVMNEQFF.

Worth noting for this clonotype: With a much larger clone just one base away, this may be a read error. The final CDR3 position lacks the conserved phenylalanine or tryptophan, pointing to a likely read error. The CDR3 region is CAISRGISNNSPLHS. The CDR3 region has the DNA TGTGCCATCAGTCGAGGCATCTCGAATAATTCACCCCTCCACTCT. This chain joins TRBV10-3 and TRBJ1-6; unclear D gene. Per the germline V gene, CDR1 is ENHRY and CDR2 is SYGVKD. The CDR3 is 15 amino acids. Trimming took 5 bases from V and 5 from J, leaving 13 bases between them.

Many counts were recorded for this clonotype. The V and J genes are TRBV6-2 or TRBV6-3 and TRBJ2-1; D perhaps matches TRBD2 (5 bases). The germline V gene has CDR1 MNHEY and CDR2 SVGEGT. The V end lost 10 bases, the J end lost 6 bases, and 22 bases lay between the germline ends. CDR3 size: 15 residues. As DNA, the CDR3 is TGTGCCACCGGGGTGGCTCCCACCCCTCTCAATGAGCAGTTCTTC. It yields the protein CATGVAPTPLNEQFF.

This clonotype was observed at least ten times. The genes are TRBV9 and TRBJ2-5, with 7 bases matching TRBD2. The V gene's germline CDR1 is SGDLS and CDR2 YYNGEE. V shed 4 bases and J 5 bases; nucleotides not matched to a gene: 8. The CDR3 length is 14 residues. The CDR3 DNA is TGTGCCAGCAGCCCCCAATTGGGGGGGGAGACCCAGTACTTC. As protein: CASSPQLGGETQYF.

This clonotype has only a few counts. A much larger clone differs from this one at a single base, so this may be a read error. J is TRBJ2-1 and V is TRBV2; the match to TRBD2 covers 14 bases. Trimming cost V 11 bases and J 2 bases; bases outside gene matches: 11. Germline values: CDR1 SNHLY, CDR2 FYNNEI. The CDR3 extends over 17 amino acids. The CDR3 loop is CACTRGGLAGAYNEQFF. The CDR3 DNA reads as TGTGCCTGCACTAGGGGGGGACTAGCGGGGGCCTACAATGAGCAGTTCTTC.

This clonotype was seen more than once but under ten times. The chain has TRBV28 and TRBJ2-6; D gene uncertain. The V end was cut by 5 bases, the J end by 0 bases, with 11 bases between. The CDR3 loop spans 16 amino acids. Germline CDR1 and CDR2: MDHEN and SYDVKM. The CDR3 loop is CASSLSYGSGANVLTF. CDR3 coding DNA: TGTGCCAGCAGTCTATCATACGGCTCTGGGGCCAACGTCCTGACTTTC.

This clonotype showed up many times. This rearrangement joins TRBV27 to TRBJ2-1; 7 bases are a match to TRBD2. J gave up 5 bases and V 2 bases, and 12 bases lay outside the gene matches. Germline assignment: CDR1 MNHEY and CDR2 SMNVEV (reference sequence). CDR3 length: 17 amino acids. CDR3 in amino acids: CASSLRGSGRGNNEQFF. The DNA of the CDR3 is TGTGCCAGCAGTTTACGGGGGTCAGGGCGGGGGAACAATGAGCAGTTCTTC.

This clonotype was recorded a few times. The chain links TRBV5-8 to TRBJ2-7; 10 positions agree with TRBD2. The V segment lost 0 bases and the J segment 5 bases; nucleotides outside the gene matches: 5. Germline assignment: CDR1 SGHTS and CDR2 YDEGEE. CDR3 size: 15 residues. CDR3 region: CASSLAVAGGHEQYF. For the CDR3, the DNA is TGTGCCAGCAGCTTGGCAGTAGCGGGAGGCCACGAGCAGTACTTC.

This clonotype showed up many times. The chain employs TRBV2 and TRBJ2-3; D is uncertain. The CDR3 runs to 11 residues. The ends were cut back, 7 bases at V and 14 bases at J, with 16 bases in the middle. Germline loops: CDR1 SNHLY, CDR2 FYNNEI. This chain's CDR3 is CASTRAANLYF. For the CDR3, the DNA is TGTGCCAGCACCCGCGCGGCTAATTTGTATTTT.

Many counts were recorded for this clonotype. As DNA, the CDR3 is TGTGCCAGCAGGCCCGGTGGAGGATTAAGGAGTTCACCCCTCCACTTT. Amino acid sequence: CASRPGGGLRSSPLHF. The chain carries TRBV6-1 and TRBJ1-6; D gene unclear. The V end lost 6 bases, the J end lost 9 bases, and 21 bases lay between the germline ends. This CDR3 is 16 amino acids long. The V gene's germline CDR1 is MNHNS and CDR2 SASEGT.

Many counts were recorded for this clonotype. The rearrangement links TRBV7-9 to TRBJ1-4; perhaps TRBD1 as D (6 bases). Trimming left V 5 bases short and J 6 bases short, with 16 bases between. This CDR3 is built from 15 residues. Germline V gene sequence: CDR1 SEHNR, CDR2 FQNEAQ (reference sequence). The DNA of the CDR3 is TGTGCCAGCAGCCCCCAGGGGCTAGGTTATGAAAAACTGTTTTTT. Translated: CASSPQGLGYEKLFF.

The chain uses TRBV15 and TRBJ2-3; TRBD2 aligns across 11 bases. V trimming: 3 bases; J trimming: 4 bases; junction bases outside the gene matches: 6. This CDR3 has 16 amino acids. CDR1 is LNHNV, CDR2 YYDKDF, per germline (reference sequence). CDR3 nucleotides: TGTGCCACCAGCAGCGAACCGGGACTAGCGGCAGATACGCAGTATTTT. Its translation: CATSSEPGLAADTQYF.

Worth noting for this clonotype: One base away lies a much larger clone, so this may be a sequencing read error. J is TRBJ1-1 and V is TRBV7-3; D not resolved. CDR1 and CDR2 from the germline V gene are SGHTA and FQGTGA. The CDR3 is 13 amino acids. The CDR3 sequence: CPSSPRVGTEAFF. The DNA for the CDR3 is TGTCCCAGCAGCCCTCGGGTAGGGACTGAAGCTTTCTTT.

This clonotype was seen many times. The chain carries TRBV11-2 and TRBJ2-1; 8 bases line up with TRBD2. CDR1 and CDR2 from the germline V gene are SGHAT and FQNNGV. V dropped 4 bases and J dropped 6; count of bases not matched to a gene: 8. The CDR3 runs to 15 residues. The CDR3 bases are TGTGCCAGCAGCTCGCTTAGCGGGAAAGGCAATGAGCAGTTCTTC. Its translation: CASSSLSGKGNEQFF. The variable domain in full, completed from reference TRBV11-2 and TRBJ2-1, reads EAGVAQSPRYKIIEKRQSVAFWCNPISGHATLYWYQQILGQGPKLLIQFQNNGVVDDSQLPKDRFSAERLKGVDSTLKIQPAKLEDSAVYLCASSSLSGKGNEQFFGPGTRLTVL.

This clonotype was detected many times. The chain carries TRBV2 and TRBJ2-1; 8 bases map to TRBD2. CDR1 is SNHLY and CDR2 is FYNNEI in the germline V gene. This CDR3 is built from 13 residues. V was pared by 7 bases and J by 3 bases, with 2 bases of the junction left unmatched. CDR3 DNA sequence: TGTGCCAGCATTAGCGGGGACTACAATGAGCAGTTCTTC. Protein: CASISGDYNEQFF.

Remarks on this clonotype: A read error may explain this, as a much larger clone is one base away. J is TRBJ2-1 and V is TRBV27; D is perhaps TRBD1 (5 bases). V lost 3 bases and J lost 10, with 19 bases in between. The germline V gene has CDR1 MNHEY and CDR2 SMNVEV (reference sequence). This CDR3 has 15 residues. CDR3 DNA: TGTGCCAGCAGTTTGGGGCACATCAGCTCCTACGAGCAGTTCTTC. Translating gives CASSLGHISSYEQFF.

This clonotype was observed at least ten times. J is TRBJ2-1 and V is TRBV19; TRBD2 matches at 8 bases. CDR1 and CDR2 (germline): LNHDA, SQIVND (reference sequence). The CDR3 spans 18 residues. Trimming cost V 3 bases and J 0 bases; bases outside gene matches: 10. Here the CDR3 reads CASSIDWTSPSSYNEQFF. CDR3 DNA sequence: TGTGCCAGTAGTATTGATTGGACTAGCCCAAGCTCCTACAATGAGCAGTTCTTC.

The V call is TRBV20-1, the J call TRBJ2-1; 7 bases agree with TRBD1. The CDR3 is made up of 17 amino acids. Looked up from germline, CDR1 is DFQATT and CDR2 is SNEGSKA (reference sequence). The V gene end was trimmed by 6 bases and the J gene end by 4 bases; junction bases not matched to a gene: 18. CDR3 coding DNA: TGCAGTGCGCCCCCCGACAGGGCCTCCGGAAAGTACAATGAGCAGTTCTTC. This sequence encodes CSAPPDRASGKYNEQFF.

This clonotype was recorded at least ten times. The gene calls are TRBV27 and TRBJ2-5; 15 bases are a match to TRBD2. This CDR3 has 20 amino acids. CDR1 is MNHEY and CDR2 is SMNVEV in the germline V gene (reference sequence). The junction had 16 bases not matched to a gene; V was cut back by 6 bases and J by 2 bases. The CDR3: CASRETGTSGRRDFQETQYF. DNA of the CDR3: TGTGCCAGCAGAGAGACCGGGACTAGCGGGAGGAGGGACTTTCAAGAGACCCAGTACTTC.

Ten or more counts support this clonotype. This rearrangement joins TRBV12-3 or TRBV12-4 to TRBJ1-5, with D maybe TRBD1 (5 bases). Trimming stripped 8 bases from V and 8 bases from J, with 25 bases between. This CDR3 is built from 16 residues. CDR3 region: CASSIAGPGGPEPQHF. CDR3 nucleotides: TGTGCCAGCTCAATTGCAGGTCCGGGGGGACCGGAGCCCCAGCATTTT.

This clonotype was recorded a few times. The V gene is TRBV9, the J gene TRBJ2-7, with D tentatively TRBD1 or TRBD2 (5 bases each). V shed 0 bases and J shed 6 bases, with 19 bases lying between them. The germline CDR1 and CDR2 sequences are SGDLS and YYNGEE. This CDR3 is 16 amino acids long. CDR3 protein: CASSVAHRGAEAEQYF. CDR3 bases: TGTGCCAGCAGCGTAGCGCACCGGGGCGCGGAAGCCGAGCAGTACTTC. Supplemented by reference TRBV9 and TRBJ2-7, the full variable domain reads DSGVTQTPKHLITATGQRVTLRCSPRSGDLSVYWYQQSLDQGLQFLIQYYNGEERAKGNILERFSAQQFPDLHSELNLSSLELGDSALYFCASSVAHRGAEAEQYFGPGTRLTVT.

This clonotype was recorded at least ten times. The CDR3 reads CASSLGPDRRTDTQYF. The CDR3 bases are TGTGCCAGCAGCTTAGGTCCGGACAGGCGCACAGATACGCAGTATTTT. The chain links TRBV11-3 to TRBJ2-3; 7 bases agree with TRBD1. Germline V gene sequence: CDR1 SGHNT, CDR2 YENEEA. This CDR3 spans 16 amino acids. Unmatched junction bases numbered 5, after V lost 1 base and J lost 1 base.

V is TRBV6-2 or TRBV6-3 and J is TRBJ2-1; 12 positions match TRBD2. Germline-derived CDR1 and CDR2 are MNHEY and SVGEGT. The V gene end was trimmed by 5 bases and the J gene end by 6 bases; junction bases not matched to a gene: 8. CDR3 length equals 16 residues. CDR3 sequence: CASSRPTSGGSNEQFF. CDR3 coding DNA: TGTGCCAGCAGTCGCCCGACTAGCGGGGGCTCCAATGAGCAGTTCTTC.

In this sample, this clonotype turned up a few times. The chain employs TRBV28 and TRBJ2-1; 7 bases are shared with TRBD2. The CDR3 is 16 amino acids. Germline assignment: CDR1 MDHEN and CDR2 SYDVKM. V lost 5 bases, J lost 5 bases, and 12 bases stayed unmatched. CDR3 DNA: TGTGCCAGCAGTGGACCCCAACCGGGACTACACAATGAGCAGTTCTTC. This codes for CASSGPQPGLHNEQFF.

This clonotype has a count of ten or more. CDR3 sequence (DNA): TGCAGTGCTAGATCAACACAGAACACTGAAGCTTTCTTT. Encoded protein: CSARSTQNTEAFF. The chain uses TRBV20-1 and TRBJ1-1; D remains ambiguous. Germline assignment: CDR1 DFQATT and CDR2 SNEGSKA (reference sequence). The CDR3 spans 13 residues. The V gene lost 2 bases and the J gene lost 1 base, with 8 bases spanning the gap.

The CDR3 spells CASTSPNTLAAEAFF. DNA of the CDR3: TGTGCCAGCACCTCACCGAACACTCTCGCCGCTGAAGCTTTCTTT. The gene calls are TRBV5-4 and TRBJ1-1; D not resolved. CDR1 and CDR2 from the germline V gene are SGHNT and YYREEE (reference sequence). This CDR3 spans 15 amino acids. V was cut by 6 bases and J by 6 bases, with 21 bases left in between.